This T cell receptor (beta chain) comes out of a study of blood T cell repertoires in COVID-19. Study-level information: Acute and convalescent COVID-19 specimens originated in the United States, Italy and Spain.

Source study methods: Counts of nucleated cells, estimated from reference gene primer amplification, were obtained. Data came from immunoSEQ multiplex PCR; TCRdb stores just in-frame clones and leaves some out. V and J calls plus clone size are reproduced from that table; the DNA served to infer D and trimming. The sample has 120,000 or so clones, more than 70% seen once; the top ten hold 3% to 5%. This receptor was identified in a man aged 60 to 69 with acute or convalescent COVID-19. Material: peripheral blood.

DNA of the CDR3: TGTGCCAGCAGCTCCCTCAGGGGAACTAATGAAAAACTGTTTTTT. Translating gives CASSSLRGTNEKLFF. The chain uses TRBV14 and TRBJ1-4, with a possible D match to TRBD1 (6 bases). CDR3 size: 15 residues. Germline CDR1 reads SGHDN; CDR2 reads FVKESK. The V gene lost 5 bases and the J gene lost 1 base, with 11 bases spanning the gap.